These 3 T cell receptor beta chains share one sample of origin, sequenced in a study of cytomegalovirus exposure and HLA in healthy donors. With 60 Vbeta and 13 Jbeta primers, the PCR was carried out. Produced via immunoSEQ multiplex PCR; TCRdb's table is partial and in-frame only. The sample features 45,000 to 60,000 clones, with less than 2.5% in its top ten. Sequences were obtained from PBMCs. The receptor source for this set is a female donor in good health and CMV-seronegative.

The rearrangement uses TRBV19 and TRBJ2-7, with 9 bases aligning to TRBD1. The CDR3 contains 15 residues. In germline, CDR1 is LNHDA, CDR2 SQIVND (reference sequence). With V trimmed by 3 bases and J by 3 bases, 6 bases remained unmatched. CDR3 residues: CASSISGQGLYEQYF. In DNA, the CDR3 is TGTGCCAGTAGTATTTCGGGACAGGGCCTCTACGAGCAGTACTTC.

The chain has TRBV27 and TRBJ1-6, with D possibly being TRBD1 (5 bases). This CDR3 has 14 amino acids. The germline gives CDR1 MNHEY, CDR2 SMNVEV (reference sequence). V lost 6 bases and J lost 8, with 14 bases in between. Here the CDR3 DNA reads TGTGCCAGCAGGGGGGGAGGGCGAGATTCACCCCTCCACTTT. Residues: CASRGGGRDSPLHF.

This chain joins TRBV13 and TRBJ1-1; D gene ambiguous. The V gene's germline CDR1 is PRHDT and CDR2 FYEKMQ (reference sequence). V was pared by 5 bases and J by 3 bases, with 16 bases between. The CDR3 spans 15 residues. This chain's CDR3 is CASSPEAAWDTEAFF. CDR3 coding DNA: TGTGCCAGCAGCCCAGAGGCGGCTTGGGACACTGAAGCTTTCTTT.